Listed below are T cell receptor beta chains from one sample, sequenced in a study of graft-versus-host responses after intestinal transplantation. Antigens for these TCRs are unknown. Only in-frame clones appear in the TCRdb table, and some are missing; sequencing was by immunoSEQ multiplex PCR. The repertoire holds 40,000 to 45,000 clones, with roughly 95% as singletons. Specimen: unstimulated CD8+ T cells sorted from spleen or lymph node cells, collected before transplant. The receptor set was obtained from a human donor who was the organ donor for an intestinal transplant. Each CDR3 is given with its conserved first and last residue. D genes are given only for firm matches. The size of a clone is reported for some rows only, either as once, few or many, or as a class for expanded clones.

d_call	j_call	clone_size	v_call	cdr3_nt	cdr3_aa
TRBD2	TRBJ2-1	NA	TRBV12-5	TGTGCTAGTGGTCTCGGGGGGAATCTCTACAATGAGCAGTTCTTC	CASGLGGNLYNEQFF
NA	TRBJ2-2	NA	TRBV9	TGTGCCAGCAGCGTAGCCGGGAGAGAACCGGGCGGGGAGCTGTTTTTT	CASSVAGREPGGELFF
TRBD2	TRBJ2-7	NA	TRBV15	TGTGCCACCAGCACCGGGACTAGCGGCCCCTACGAGCAGTACTTC	CATSTGTSGPYEQYF
TRBD2	TRBJ2-2	NA	TRBV9	TGTGCCAGCTCCGTTTGGGGGGGGAACACCGGGGAGCTGTTTTTT	CASSVWGGNTGELFF
TRBD1	TRBJ2-7	NA	TRBV10-2	TGCGCCACGAGGGACAGTTCCTCCTACGAGCAGTACTTC	CATRDSSSYEQYF
NA	TRBJ2-2	NA	TRBV15	TGTGCCACCAGCAGAGAACAGGGGAACACCGGGGAGCTGTTTTTT	CATSREQGNTGELFF
TRBD1	TRBJ1-1	NA	TRBV7-3	TGTGCCAGCAGCTTAGGCAGGGGGTCTTGTTACGCTTTCTTT	CASSLGRGSCYAFF
NA	TRBJ2-1	NA	TRBV4-1	TGCGCCAGCAGCCCGGGACCTCTGGCTGGTGAGCAGTTCTTC	CASSPGPLAGEQFF
TRBD1	TRBJ2-1	once	TRBV25-1	TGTGCCAGCAGTGAAAGTCTTGGACAGGGAGTCCGGTACAATGAGCAGTTCTTC	CASSESLGQGVRYNEQFF
TRBD1	TRBJ1-4	NA	TRBV6-5	TGTGCCAGCAGTTTCGGGGGACAGGGTAATGAAAAACTGTTTTTT	CASSFGGQGNEKLFF
NA	TRBJ2-5	once	TRBV13	TGTGCCAGCACGCGTGCGGGGACCCAAGAGACCCAGTACTTC	CASTRAGTQETQYF